This T cell receptor beta chain was retrieved from a study of T-cell memory formation after mild COVID-19. Study-wide findings and caveats: Clones that shrank (day 15 to 85) were balanced CD4/CD8, whereas later expanders leaned CD4+. Proof of SARS-CoV-2 specificity was absent for the second-wave clones that crested on day 37.

On this clonotype: The target antigen is unknown.

TCRalpha and TCRbeta libraries used 5'RACE with constant-segment primers and UMIs. Via MiXCR, TCRdb re-called the 5' RACE reads, giving one row per CDR3 protein. The table includes approximately 390,000 distinct CDR3 sequences, more than 15% detected once. CDR1 is SGHTA, CDR2 FQGNSA, per germline. Trimming left V 5 bases short and J 7 bases short, with 10 bases between. The CDR3 spans 12 residues. The material sequenced was PBMCs or a T cell subset sorted from them (not recorded which). This chain uses TRBV7-2 with TRBJ2-3, with D possibly being TRBD1 (5 bases). This clonotype was obtained from a man in his late teens or twenties who had mild COVID-19 (a few samples of this study predate the infection). Cell type and time point are not known. The CDR3 is CASSRRVHTQYF. The CDR3 nucleotides read TGTGCCAGCAGCCGCAGGGTCCATACGCAGTATTTT.